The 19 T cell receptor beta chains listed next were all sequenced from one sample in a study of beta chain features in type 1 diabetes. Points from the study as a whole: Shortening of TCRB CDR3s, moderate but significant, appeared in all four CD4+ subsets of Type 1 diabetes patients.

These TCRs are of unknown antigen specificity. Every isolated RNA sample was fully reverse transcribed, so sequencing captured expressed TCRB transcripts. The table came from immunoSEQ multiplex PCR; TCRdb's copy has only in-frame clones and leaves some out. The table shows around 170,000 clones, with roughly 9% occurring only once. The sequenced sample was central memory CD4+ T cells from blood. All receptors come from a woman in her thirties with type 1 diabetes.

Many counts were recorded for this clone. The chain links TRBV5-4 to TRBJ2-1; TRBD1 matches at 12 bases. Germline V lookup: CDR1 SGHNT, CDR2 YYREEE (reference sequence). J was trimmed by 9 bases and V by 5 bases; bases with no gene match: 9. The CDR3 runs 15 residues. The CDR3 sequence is CASSQPGTGGREQFF. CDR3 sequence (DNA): TGTGCCAGCAGTCAGCCGGGGACAGGGGGCCGTGAGCAGTTCTTC.

The CDR3 region has the DNA TGTGCCAGCAGCTTAGTTGCTGGACAGGGGGCCCCCTACGAGCAGTACTTC. It codes for CASSLVAGQGAPYEQYF. This chain links TRBV7-2 with TRBJ2-7; 11 bases are a match to TRBD1. Germline trimming cut 1 base from V and 2 bases from J; bases unmatched to any gene: 7. The CDR3 extends over 17 amino acids. The germline CDR1 and CDR2 sequences are SGHTA and FQGNSA.

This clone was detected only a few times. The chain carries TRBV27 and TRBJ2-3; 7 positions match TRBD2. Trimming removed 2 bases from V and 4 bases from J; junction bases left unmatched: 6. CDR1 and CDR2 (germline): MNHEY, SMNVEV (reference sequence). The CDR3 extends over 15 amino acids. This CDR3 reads CASSLRGRGADTQYF. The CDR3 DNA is TGTGCCAGCAGTTTACGCGGGAGAGGAGCAGATACGCAGTATTTT.

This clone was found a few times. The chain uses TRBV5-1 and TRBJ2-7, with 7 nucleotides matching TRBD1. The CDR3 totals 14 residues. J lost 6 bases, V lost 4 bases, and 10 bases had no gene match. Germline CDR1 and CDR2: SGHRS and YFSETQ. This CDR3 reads CASSQQGSNGEQYF. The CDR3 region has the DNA TGCGCCAGCAGCCAACAGGGGAGTAACGGCGAGCAGTACTTC. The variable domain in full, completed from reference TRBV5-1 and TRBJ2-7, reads KAGVTQTPRYLIKTRGQQVTLSCSPISGHRSVSWYQQTPGQGLQFLFEYFSETQRNKGNFPGRFSGRQFSNSRSEMNVSTLELGDSALYLCASSQQGSNGEQYFGPGTRLTVT.

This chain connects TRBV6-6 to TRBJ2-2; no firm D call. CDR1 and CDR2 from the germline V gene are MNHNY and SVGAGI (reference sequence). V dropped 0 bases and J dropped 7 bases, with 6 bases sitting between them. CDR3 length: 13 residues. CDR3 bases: TGTGCCAGCAGTTACTCGAGTGTCGGGGAGCTGTTTTTT. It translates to CASSYSSVGELFF.

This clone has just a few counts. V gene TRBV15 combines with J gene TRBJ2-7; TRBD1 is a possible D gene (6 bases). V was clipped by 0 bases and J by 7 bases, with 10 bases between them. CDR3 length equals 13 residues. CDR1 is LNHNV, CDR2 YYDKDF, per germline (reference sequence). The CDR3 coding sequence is TGTGCCACCAGCAGAGATCCCGACAGGGAGCAGTACTTC. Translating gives CATSRDPDREQYF.

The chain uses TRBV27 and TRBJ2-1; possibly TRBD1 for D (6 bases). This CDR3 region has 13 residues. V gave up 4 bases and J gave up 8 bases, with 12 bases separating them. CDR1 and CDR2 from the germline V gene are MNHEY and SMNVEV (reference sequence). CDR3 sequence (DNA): TGTGCCAGCAGTTCAAACAGGGTACATGAGCAGTTCTTC. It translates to CASSSNRVHEQFF.

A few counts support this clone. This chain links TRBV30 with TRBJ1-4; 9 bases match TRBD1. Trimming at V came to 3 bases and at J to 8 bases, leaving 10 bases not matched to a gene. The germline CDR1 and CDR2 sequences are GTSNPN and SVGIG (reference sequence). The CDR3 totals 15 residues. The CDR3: CAWRATGGAQEKLFF. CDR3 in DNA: TGTGCCTGGAGGGCTACAGGGGGCGCGCAGGAAAAACTGTTTTTT.

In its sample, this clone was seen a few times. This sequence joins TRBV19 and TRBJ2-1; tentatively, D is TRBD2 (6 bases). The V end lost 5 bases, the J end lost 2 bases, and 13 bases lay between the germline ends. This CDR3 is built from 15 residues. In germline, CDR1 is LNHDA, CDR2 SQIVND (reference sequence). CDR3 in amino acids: CASSLSGLTYNEQFF. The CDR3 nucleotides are TGTGCCAGTAGTCTTAGCGGCCTTACCTACAATGAGCAGTTCTTC.

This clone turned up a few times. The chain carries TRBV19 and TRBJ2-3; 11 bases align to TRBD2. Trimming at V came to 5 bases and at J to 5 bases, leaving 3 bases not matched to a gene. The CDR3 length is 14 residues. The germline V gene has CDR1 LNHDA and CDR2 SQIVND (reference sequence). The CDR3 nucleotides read TGTGCCAGTAGTCAACTAGCGGGAGTAGATACGCAGTATTTT. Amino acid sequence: CASSQLAGVDTQYF.

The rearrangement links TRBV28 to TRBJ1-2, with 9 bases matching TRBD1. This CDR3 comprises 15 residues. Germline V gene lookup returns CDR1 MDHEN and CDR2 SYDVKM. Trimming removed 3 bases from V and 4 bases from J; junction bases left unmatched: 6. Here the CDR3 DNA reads TGTGCCAGCAGTTTTGTGGACAGGGGCCCCTATGGCTACACCTTC. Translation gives CASSFVDRGPYGYTF.

CDR3 coding DNA: TGCGCCAGCAGCTCTAGACAGCTCTCTGGAAACACCATATATTTT. This sequence encodes CASSSRQLSGNTIYF. This chain uses TRBV4-1 with TRBJ1-3; perhaps TRBD1 as D (5 bases). Between the trimmed V and J ends, which lost 5 bases and 0 bases, there was a span of 11 bases. The germline V gene encodes CDR1 MGHRA and CDR2 YSYEKL. The CDR3 has 15 residues.

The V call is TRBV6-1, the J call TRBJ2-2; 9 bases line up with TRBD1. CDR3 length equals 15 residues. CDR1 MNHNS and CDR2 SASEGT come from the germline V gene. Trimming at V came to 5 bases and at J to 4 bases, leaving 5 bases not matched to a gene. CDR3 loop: CASSLGQGITGELFF. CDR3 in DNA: TGTGCCAGCAGTTTGGGACAGGGCATCACCGGGGAGCTGTTTTTT.

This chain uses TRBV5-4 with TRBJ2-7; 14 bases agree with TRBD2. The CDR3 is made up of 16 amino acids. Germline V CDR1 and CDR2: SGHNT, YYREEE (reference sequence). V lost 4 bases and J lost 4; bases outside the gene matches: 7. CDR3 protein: CASSHGTSGSLYEQYF. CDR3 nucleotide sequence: TGTGCCAGCAGCCACGGGACTAGCGGGAGTTTGTACGAGCAGTACTTC.

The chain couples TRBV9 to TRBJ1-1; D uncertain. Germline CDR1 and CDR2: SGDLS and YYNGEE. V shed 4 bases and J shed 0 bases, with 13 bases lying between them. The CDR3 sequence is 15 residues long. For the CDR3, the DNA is TGTGCCAGCAGCATGGACTCTCGGATGAACACTGAAGCTTTCTTT. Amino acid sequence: CASSMDSRMNTEAFF.

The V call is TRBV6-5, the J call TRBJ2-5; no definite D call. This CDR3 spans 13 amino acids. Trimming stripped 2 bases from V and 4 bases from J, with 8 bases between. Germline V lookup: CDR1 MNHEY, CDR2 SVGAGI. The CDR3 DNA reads TGTGCCAGCAGTTACGGGCTGGGAGAGACCCAGTACTTC. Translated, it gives CASSYGLGETQYF.

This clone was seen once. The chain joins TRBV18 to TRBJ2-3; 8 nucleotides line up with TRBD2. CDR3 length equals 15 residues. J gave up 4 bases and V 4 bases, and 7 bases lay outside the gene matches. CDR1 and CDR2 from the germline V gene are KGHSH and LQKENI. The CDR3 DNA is TGTGCCAGCTCACAAAGCGGGAGTCAGCCAGATACGCAGTATTTT. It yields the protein CASSQSGSQPDTQYF.

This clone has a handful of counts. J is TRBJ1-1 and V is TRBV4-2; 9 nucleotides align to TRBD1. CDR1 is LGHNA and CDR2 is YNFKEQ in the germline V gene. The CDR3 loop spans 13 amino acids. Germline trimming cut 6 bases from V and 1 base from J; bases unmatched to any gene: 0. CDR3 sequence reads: CASRGQGNTEAFF. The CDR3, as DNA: TGTGCCAGCAGGGGACAGGGGAACACTGAAGCTTTCTTT.

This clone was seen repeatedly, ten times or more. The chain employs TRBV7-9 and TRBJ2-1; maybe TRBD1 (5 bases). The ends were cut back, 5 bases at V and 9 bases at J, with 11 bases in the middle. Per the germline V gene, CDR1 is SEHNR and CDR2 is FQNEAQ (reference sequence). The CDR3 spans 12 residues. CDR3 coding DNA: TGTGCCAGCAGCACAGGTGTGGCTGAGCAGTTCTTC. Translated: CASSTGVAEQFF.